These 23 T cell receptor beta chains came from one sample sequenced in a study of neurological immune-mediated disorders. Using its own MiXCR run on the 5' RACE reads, TCRdb lists one record per CDR3 protein. Of under 45,000 distinct CDR3 sequences listed, around 4% are singletons. Material: PBMCs. The receptors originated from a young man with multiple sclerosis.

A remark on this clonotype: The junction does not match germline at one end; this may be a read error. V is TRBV20-1 and J is TRBJ1-6; D may be TRBD1 (5 bases). The CDR3 covers 17 residues. The germline V gene has CDR1 DFQATT and CDR2 SNEGSKA (reference sequence). In DNA form, the CDR3 reads TGCAGTGCTAATAGTCTGGTTGGGGGTTCCTATAATTCACCCCTCAACTTT. Protein product: CSANSLVGGSYNSPLNF.

This clonotype was seen ten or more times. The chain combines TRBV20-1 with TRBJ1-1; D not resolved. The CDR3 runs 11 residues. V lost 7 bases, J lost 1 base, and 7 bases lay in between. Germline CDR1 is DFQATT and CDR2 is SNEGSKA (reference sequence). This chain's CDR3 is CSGHENTEAFF. The CDR3 bases are TGCAGTGGTCATGAGAACACTGAAGCTTTCTTT.

This clonotype appeared many times. The chain carries TRBV11-2 and TRBJ2-4; no reliable D call. CDR3 size: 14 residues. The germline V gene has CDR1 SGHAT and CDR2 FQNNGV. The V end lost 4 bases, the J end lost 0 bases, and 7 bases lay between the germline ends. CDR3 amino acids: CASSSRLAKNIQYF. DNA for the CDR3: TGTGCCAGCAGCTCGCGGCTAGCCAAAAACATTCAGTACTTC.

This clonotype was seen at least ten times. The V call is TRBV12-3 or TRBV12-4, the J call TRBJ1-3, with a weak D call TRBD1 (5 bases). This CDR3 contains 12 residues. With 5 bases removed from V and 9 bases from J, the gap between germline ends came to 11 bases. The CDR3, as DNA: TGTGCCAGCAGTCCCCTCCAGGGCACCATATATTTT. Encoded protein: CASSPLQGTIYF.

With regard to this clonotype: One base away lies a much larger clone, so this may be a sequencing read error. The chain is built from TRBV11-2 and TRBJ2-3; possible D gene TRBD1, 5 bases. Germline CDR1 SGHAT, CDR2 FQNNGV. There are 13 residues in the CDR3. The CDR3 spells CTTSRAGTDTQYF. The CDR3 nucleotides are TGTACCACCAGCAGGGCAGGAACAGATACGCAGTATTTT. The whole variable domain, remainder taken from reference TRBV11-2 and TRBJ2-3, is EAGVAQSPRYKIIEKRQSVAFWCNPISGHATLYWYQQILGQGPKLLIQFQNNGVVDDSQLPKDRFSAERLKGVDSTLKIQPAKLEDSAVYLCTTSRAGTDTQYFGPGTRLTVL.

In this sample, this clonotype turned up many times. This chain connects TRBV2 to TRBJ2-5, with 9 bases fitting TRBD1. The CDR3 runs 14 residues. V dropped 5 bases and J dropped 2; count of bases not matched to a gene: 3. CDR1 and CDR2 (germline): SNHLY, FYNNEI. The DNA of the CDR3 is TGTGCCAGCAGTTCCGGGACAGGGCAAGAGACCCAGTACTTC. This gives the protein CASSSGTGQETQYF.

This clonotype was detected many times. CDR3 in amino acids: CSAGTGNNPNYGYTF. The CDR3 DNA sequence: TGCAGTGCTGGGACAGGGAACAACCCTAACTATGGCTACACCTTC. This chain uses TRBV20-1 with TRBJ1-2; 9 nucleotides line up with TRBD1. With V trimmed by 5 bases and J by 0 bases, 7 bases remained unmatched. Germline CDR1 DFQATT, CDR2 SNEGSKA (reference sequence). The CDR3 is made up of 15 amino acids.

Comment on this clonotype: This may be a read error, as it is one base from a much larger clone. Since the CDR3 does not end with the conserved phenylalanine or tryptophan, this likely comes from a read error. The CDR3 sequence is CSVFSGGLETQYI. CDR3 coding DNA: TGCAGCGTTTTCTCAGGGGGTTTGGAGACCCAGTACATC. The chain employs TRBV29-1 and TRBJ2-5; 7 bases fit TRBD1. This CDR3 has 13 amino acids. Germline V gene sequence: CDR1 SQVTM, CDR2 ANQGSEA. V lost 5 bases, J lost 5 bases, and 8 bases stayed unmatched.

In its sample, this clonotype was seen many times. For the CDR3, the DNA is TGTGCCAGCAGTGAAGGACAGAGAAACACTGAAGCTTTCTTT. Its translation is CASSEGQRNTEAFF. The J gene is TRBJ1-1, the V gene TRBV2; a weak D match, TRBD1 (5 bases). V dropped 1 base and J dropped 2 bases, with 8 bases sitting between them. The germline V gene has CDR1 SNHLY and CDR2 FYNNEI. There are 14 residues in the CDR3.

Sample share makes this clonotype medium-sized. J is TRBJ2-3 and V is TRBV7-2; 8 bases match TRBD2. The CDR3 is 15 amino acids. Trimming removed 1 base from V and 4 bases from J; junction bases left unmatched: 4. The germline V gene encodes CDR1 SGHTA and CDR2 FQGNSA. CDR3 sequence (DNA): TGTGCCAGCAGCTTAGAGACTAGCGCGGCAGATACGCAGTATTTT. Translated: CASSLETSAADTQYF. Looking up the rest from reference TRBV7-2 and TRBJ2-3 gives the full variable domain: GAGVSQSPSNKVTEKGKDVELRCDPISGHTALYWYRQSLGQGLEFLIYFQGNSAPDKSGLPSDRFSAERTGGSVSTLTIQRTQQEDSAVYLCASSLETSAADTQYFGPGTRLTVL.

This clonotype was found once. In nucleotides, the CDR3 is TGTGCCAGCAGTGACAGTATGTATGGCTACACCTTC. Translated: CASSDSMYGYTF. The gene calls are TRBV6-1 and TRBJ1-2; D remains ambiguous. Trimming took off 3 bases at V and 5 bases at J, with 7 bases between the two ends. The CDR3 sequence is 12 residues long. The germline CDR1 and CDR2 sequences are MNHNS and SASEGT.

Many counts were recorded for this clonotype. The chain combines TRBV9 with TRBJ1-1; D not certain. CDR1 is SGDLS and CDR2 is YYNGEE in the germline V gene. With 1 base removed from V and 0 bases from J, the gap between germline ends came to 13 bases. The CDR3 is 16 residues long. CDR3 loop: CASSVRPLSLNTEAFF. CDR3 sequence (DNA): TGTGCCAGCAGCGTAAGACCGTTATCCCTGAACACTGAAGCTTTCTTT.

The chain couples TRBV27 to TRBJ1-5; D not certain. Germline V lookup: CDR1 MNHEY, CDR2 SMNVEV (reference sequence). The germline V and J ends were trimmed by 1 base and 7 bases, with 8 bases remaining between them. The CDR3 contains 13 residues. The CDR3 coding sequence is TGTGCCAGCAGTTTATACTCCTCGCAGCCCCAGCATTTT. This translates into CASSLYSSQPQHF.

This clonotype was counted ten times or more. The chain has TRBV5-1 and TRBJ1-5; TRBD1 matches at 7 bases. V dropped 7 bases and J dropped 1; count of bases not matched to a gene: 8. This CDR3 has 15 residues. CDR1 SGHRS and CDR2 YFSETQ come from the germline V gene. CDR3 sequence reads: CASSQGEMSNQPQHF. The CDR3 region has the DNA TGCGCCAGCTCGCAGGGGGAAATGAGCAATCAGCCCCAGCATTTT. Variable domain in full (rest from reference TRBV5-1 and TRBJ1-5): KAGVTQTPRYLIKTRGQQVTLSCSPISGHRSVSWYQQTPGQGLQFLFEYFSETQRNKGNFPGRFSGRQFSNSRSEMNVSTLELGDSALYLCASSQGEMSNQPQHFGDGTRLSIL.

This clonotype was detected many times. This chain connects TRBV5-1 to TRBJ1-1; D is undetermined. This CDR3 has 13 residues. Per the germline V gene, CDR1 is SGHRS and CDR2 is YFSETQ. Trimming took 0 bases from V and 5 from J, leaving 8 bases between them. Here the CDR3 reads CASSLEDPTEAFF. CDR3 in DNA: TGCGCCAGCAGCTTGGAGGACCCTACTGAAGCTTTCTTT.

This clonotype was counted many times. The genes are TRBV15 and TRBJ2-3, with a weak D call TRBD2 (5 bases). The germline V and J ends were trimmed by 0 bases and 6 bases, with 13 bases remaining between them. Germline loops: CDR1 LNHNV, CDR2 YYDKDF (reference sequence). There are 15 residues in the CDR3. DNA of the CDR3: TGTGCCACCAGCAGAGATAGGAGGAGTATGGATACGCAGTATTTT. Protein product: CATSRDRRSMDTQYF.

This clonotype has ten or more counts. This chain uses TRBV25-1 with TRBJ2-3, with 12 bases aligning to TRBD2. The CDR3 extends over 16 amino acids. Germline V lookup: CDR1 MGHDK, CDR2 SYGVNS. V was clipped by 4 bases and J by 5 bases; unmatched bases: 7. CDR3 bases: TGTGCCAGCAGTGCCCCGACTAGCGGGGGCCAAGATACGCAGTATTTT. This codes for CASSAPTSGGQDTQYF. Full variable domain (outside the CDR3, taken from reference TRBV25-1 and TRBJ2-3): EADIYQTPRYLVIGTGKKITLECSQTMGHDKMYWYQQDPGMELHLIHYSYGVNSTEKGDLSSESTVSRIRTEHFPLTLESARPSHTSQYLCASSAPTSGGQDTQYFGPGTRLTVL.

This clonotype came up many times. The V call is TRBV10-3, the J call TRBJ2-1; D is possibly TRBD1 or TRBD2 (5 bases each). The CDR3 totals 14 residues. Trimming took off 2 bases at V and 10 bases at J, with 15 bases between the two ends. Germline CDR1 ENHRY, CDR2 SYGVKD. The DNA for the CDR3 is TGTGCCATCAGTGAGGGGACGGCGATTATGGAGCAGTTCTTC. The encoded protein is CAISEGTAIMEQFF.

This clonotype was counted many times. The gene calls are TRBV12-3 or TRBV12-4 and TRBJ1-5, with TRBD1 as a possible D gene (5 bases). The CDR3 sequence is 15 residues long. Trimming left V 3 bases short and J 3 bases short, with 12 bases between. CDR3 nucleotides: TGTGCCAGCAGTTTGGGGCTTTACTACAATCAGCCCCAGCATTTT. Translated, it gives CASSLGLYYNQPQHF.

This clonotype was picked up many times. As DNA, the CDR3 is TGTGCCAGCAGTTACGGCGCGGGGAGCTCCTATAATTCACCCCTCCACTTT. It yields the protein CASSYGAGSSYNSPLHF. The chain carries TRBV6-6 and TRBJ1-6; unclear D gene. This CDR3 spans 17 amino acids. Per germline, CDR1 MNHNY and CDR2 SVGAGI (reference sequence). Trimming shortened V by 2 bases and J by 0 bases, and 11 bases separated the two germline ends.

This clonotype was detected many times. The CDR3: CASSQEREYEQFF. In DNA form, the CDR3 reads TGCGCCAGCAGCCAAGAACGCGAGTATGAGCAGTTCTTC. V is TRBV4-3 and J is TRBJ2-1; no clear D. CDR1 is LGHNA, CDR2 YSLEER, per germline. The CDR3 extends over 13 amino acids. Trimming removed 0 bases from V and 8 bases from J, with 8 bases in between.

This clonotype has a count of ten or more. The chain has TRBV12-3 or TRBV12-4 and TRBJ2-1; tentatively, D is TRBD2 (7 bases). The V gene lost 5 bases and the J gene lost 8 bases, with 10 bases spanning the gap. The CDR3 is made up of 12 amino acids. CDR3 DNA sequence: TGTGCCAGCAGTGGGGGGGGCGATGAGCAGTTCTTC. Residues: CASSGGGDEQFF.

This clonotype has ten or more counts. CDR3 region: CASSTGRSYNEQFF. CDR3 DNA sequence: TGTGCCAGCAGTACGGGACGCTCCTACAATGAGCAGTTCTTC. The V and J genes are TRBV11-3 and TRBJ2-1; D tentatively fits TRBD1 or TRBD2 (5 bases each). The CDR3 covers 14 residues. Trimming took 6 bases from V and 0 from J, leaving 9 bases between them. Germline lookup yields CDR1 SGHNT and CDR2 YENEEA.